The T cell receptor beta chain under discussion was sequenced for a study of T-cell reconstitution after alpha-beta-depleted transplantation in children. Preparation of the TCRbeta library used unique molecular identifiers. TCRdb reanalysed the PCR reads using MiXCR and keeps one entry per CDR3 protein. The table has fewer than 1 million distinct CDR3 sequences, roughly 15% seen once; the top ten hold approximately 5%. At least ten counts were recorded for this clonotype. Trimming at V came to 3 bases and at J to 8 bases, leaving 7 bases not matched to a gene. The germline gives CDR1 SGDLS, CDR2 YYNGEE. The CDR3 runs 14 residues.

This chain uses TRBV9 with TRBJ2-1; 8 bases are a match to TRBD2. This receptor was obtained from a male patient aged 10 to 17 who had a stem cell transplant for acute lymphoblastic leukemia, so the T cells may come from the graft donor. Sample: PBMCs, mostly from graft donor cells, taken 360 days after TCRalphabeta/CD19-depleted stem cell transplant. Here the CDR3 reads CASSAPGGRDEQFF. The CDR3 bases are TGTGCCAGCAGCGCCCCGGGAGGGCGGGATGAGCAGTTCTTC.